This T cell receptor (beta chain) was retrieved from a study of high-grade serous ovarian cancer treatment subgroups. In this sample, this clone turned up a few times. Sequencing used immunoSEQ multiplex PCR; TCRdb keeps in-frame clones, though not all of them. The sample holds 10,000 or so clones, about 71% seen once. V lost 1 base to trimming and J lost 0 bases, with 13 bases between them. There are 16 residues in the CDR3. The germline CDR1 and CDR2 sequences are LNHDA and SQIVND (reference sequence). Tumor tissue was taken before any definitive surgery or chemotherapy was given. The receptor comes from a human donor with high-grade serous ovarian cancer. This chain uses TRBV19 with TRBJ2-7; D not certain. The specimen was tumor tissue. CDR3 residues: CASSIGISAPSYEQYF. As DNA, the CDR3 is TGTGCCAGTAGTATAGGTATCAGTGCACCCTCCTACGAGCAGTACTTC.